These 18 T cell receptor beta chains originate from one sample sequenced in a study of human T cells and chemical hapten exposure. TCRdb ran MiXCR on the RACE reads and lists one entry per CDR3 protein. The sample has some 60,000 distinct CDR3 sequences; under 15% are singletons. Time point noted: patch test 3, about 24 weeks after DPC sensitization. Treatment specified: therapeutic diphenylcyclopropenone sensitization with weekly scalp DPC. The sequencing here drew on whole blood, taken in connection with sensitization to the hapten diphenylcyclopropenone (DPC). These receptors originate from a man aged 30 to 39 with alopecia areata. Some clones in this sample may be carry-over from other donors' samples.

In this sample, this clonotype turned up many times. This chain's CDR3 is CSARDVPYEQYF. CDR3 coding DNA: TGCAGTGCTAGAGATGTTCCCTACGAGCAGTACTTC. The gene calls are TRBV20-1 and TRBJ2-7; D unclear. The CDR3 loop spans 12 amino acids. V dropped 0 bases and J dropped 2 bases, with 5 bases sitting between them. The germline V gene encodes CDR1 DFQATT and CDR2 SNEGSKA (reference sequence).

This clonotype occurred a few times. CDR3 in amino acids: CASSPRGTGGLEKLFF. For the CDR3, the DNA is TGTGCCAGCAGCCCCCGGGGGACAGGGGGTCTTGAAAAACTGTTTTTT. V usage is TRBV3-1 and J usage is TRBJ1-4; 11 nucleotides match TRBD1. This CDR3 is built from 16 residues. Germline CDR1 is LGHDT and CDR2 is YNNKEL (reference sequence). The V and J ends lost 4 bases and 7 bases, in that order; junction bases with no gene match: 8.

There are many counts of this clonotype. This chain joins TRBV12-3 or TRBV12-4 and TRBJ2-3, with D possibly being TRBD2 (5 bases). Trimming left V 3 bases short and J 0 bases short, with 7 bases between. CDR3 length: 14 amino acids. CDR3 nucleotides: TGTGCCAGCAGTTTCGGGATTAGCACAGATACGCAGTATTTT. This codes for CASSFGISTDTQYF.

This clonotype has a handful of counts. The chain's CDR3 is CASSSGQSQGQPQHF. The CDR3 bases are TGTGCCAGCAGTTCAGGACAGAGTCAAGGTCAGCCCCAGCATTTT. The V gene is TRBV12-3 or TRBV12-4, the J gene TRBJ1-5; maybe TRBD1 (6 bases). The CDR3 runs to 15 residues. V was pared by 4 bases and J by 6 bases, with 16 bases between.

This clonotype was seen repeatedly, ten times or more. The genes are TRBV2 and TRBJ2-2, with D possibly being TRBD2 (5 bases). V lost 2 bases and J 4 bases, leaving 11 bases between the germline ends. CDR3 length equals 15 residues. Germline V CDR1 and CDR2: SNHLY, FYNNEI. This chain's CDR3 is CASSELVEGTGELFF. The CDR3 DNA follows: TGTGCCAGCAGTGAACTAGTCGAGGGCACCGGGGAGCTGTTTTTT.

The chain combines TRBV20-1 with TRBJ2-3, with 10 bases lining up with TRBD2. Germline CDR1 DFQATT, CDR2 SNEGSKA (reference sequence). V gave up 6 bases and J gave up 5 bases; unmatched junction bases: 8. The CDR3 length is 14 residues. CDR3 region: CSARAGGPEDTQYF. CDR3 DNA: TGCAGTGCCCGAGCGGGGGGGCCTGAAGATACGCAGTATTTT.

This clonotype has just a few counts. The J gene is TRBJ2-5, the V gene TRBV29-1; D may be TRBD2 (6 bases). The V and J ends lost 4 bases and 3 bases respectively, with 9 bases between them. This CDR3 spans 12 amino acids. Germline V gives CDR1 SQVTM, CDR2 ANQGSEA. CDR3 amino acids: CSVVAVKETQYF. In nucleotides, the CDR3 is TGCAGCGTTGTAGCGGTTAAAGAGACCCAGTACTTC. The full variable domain, in which reference TRBV29-1 and TRBJ2-5 provide the parts outside the CDR3, is SAVISQKPSRDICQRGTSLTIQCQVDSQVTMMFWYRQQPGQSLTLIATANQGSEATYESGFVIDKFPISRPNLTFSTLTVSNMSPEDSSIYLCSVVAVKETQYFGPGTRLLVL.

The sample holds a few counts of this clonotype. The V and J genes are TRBV6-1 and TRBJ2-1; 12 bases match TRBD2. Trimming removed 0 bases from V and 6 bases from J; junction bases left unmatched: 12. The CDR3 loop spans 19 amino acids. The V gene's germline CDR1 is MNHNS and CDR2 SASEGT. The CDR3 loop reads CASSEALWLAGGATNEQFF. CDR3 bases: TGTGCCAGCAGTGAAGCGCTGTGGCTAGCGGGGGGGGCCACCAATGAGCAGTTCTTC.

This clonotype appeared a few times. V and J are TRBV7-6 and TRBJ1-1; D uncertain. This CDR3 region has 15 residues. Trimming removed 5 bases at V and 1 base at J, with 14 bases between. Germline V gene data show CDR1 as SGHVS and CDR2 as FNYEAQ. The chain's CDR3 is CASSNWENENTEAFF. As DNA, the CDR3 is TGTGCCAGCAGCAACTGGGAAAACGAGAACACTGAAGCTTTCTTT.

Only a few counts were recorded for this clonotype. This chain links TRBV30 with TRBJ1-1; no reliable D call. V lost 4 bases to trimming and J lost 1 base, with 10 bases between them. The CDR3 runs 13 residues. Germline V gene data show CDR1 as GTSNPN and CDR2 as SVGIG (reference sequence). The CDR3 is CAWKGLGNTEAFF. CDR3 nucleotides: TGTGCCTGGAAAGGGCTCGGGAACACTGAAGCTTTCTTT.

In its sample, this clonotype was seen a few times. V and J are TRBV7-9 and TRBJ2-7, with D maybe TRBD2 (5 bases). Per germline, CDR1 SEHNR and CDR2 FQNEAQ (reference sequence). V was trimmed by 0 bases and J by 3 bases, leaving 6 bases between them. The CDR3 runs 13 residues. CDR3 loop: CASSLAEVYEQYF. The CDR3 nucleotides read TGTGCCAGCAGCTTAGCGGAGGTCTACGAGCAGTACTTC. Looking up the rest from reference TRBV7-9 and TRBJ2-7 gives the full variable domain: DTGVSQNPRHKITKRGQNVTFRCDPISEHNRLYWYRQTLGQGPEFLTYFQNEAQLEKSRLLSDRFSAERPKGSFSTLEIQRTEQGDSAMYLCASSLAEVYEQYFGPGTRLTVT.

This clonotype was seen at least ten times. The V call is TRBV20-1, the J call TRBJ2-2; the match to TRBD1 covers 7 bases. The CDR3 totals 15 residues. The V and J ends lost 6 bases and 4 bases, in that order; junction bases with no gene match: 11. Germline V gene data show CDR1 as DFQATT and CDR2 as SNEGSKA (reference sequence). CDR3 coding DNA: TGCAGTGCGGACAGACAGGGAATCCCCACCGGGGAGCTGTTTTTT. Protein sequence: CSADRQGIPTGELFF.

This clonotype was counted at least ten times. The chain recombines TRBV29-1 with TRBJ2-7; D possibly uses TRBD1 or TRBD2 (6 bases each). CDR1 SQVTM and CDR2 ANQGSEA come from the germline V gene. Between the trimmed V and J ends, which lost 4 bases and 7 bases, there was a span of 17 bases. The CDR3 runs 13 residues. CDR3 sequence reads: CSVAGALVREQYF. For the CDR3, the DNA is TGCAGCGTTGCGGGGGCCTTGGTTCGGGAGCAGTACTTC.

The chain couples TRBV20-1 to TRBJ1-5; D remains ambiguous. Trimming removed 2 bases at V and 3 bases at J, with 8 bases between. The CDR3 is made up of 13 amino acids. Germline V gene lookup returns CDR1 DFQATT and CDR2 SNEGSKA (reference sequence). CDR3 nucleotide sequence: TGCAGTGCTAGATCCACCAACAATCAGCCCCAGCATTTT. Its protein product is CSARSTNNQPQHF.

The V gene is TRBV29-1, the J gene TRBJ2-7; D may be TRBD2 (5 bases). Between the trimmed V and J ends, which lost 6 bases and 1 base, there was a span of 7 bases. This CDR3 spans 11 amino acids. Germline V gives CDR1 SQVTM, CDR2 ANQGSEA. CDR3 sequence: CSVGGSYEQYF. The CDR3 bases are TGCAGCGTCGGCGGGTCCTACGAGCAGTACTTC.

This clonotype was observed many times. The genes are TRBV7-2 and TRBJ1-6, with a possible D match to TRBD1 (5 bases). Germline V gene lookup returns CDR1 SGHTA and CDR2 FQGNSA. V lost 1 base and J lost 14, with 15 bases in between. This CDR3 has 14 residues. CDR3 in amino acids: CASSLVFDSPALHF. CDR3 nucleotides: TGTGCCAGCAGCTTAGTCTTCGACAGTCCGGCCCTCCACTTT.

In its sample, this clonotype was seen many times. The chain joins TRBV18 to TRBJ2-7; TRBD1 agrees at 7 bases. The germline V gene has CDR1 KGHSH and CDR2 LQKENI. The J segment lost 3 bases and the V segment lost 3 bases, leaving 8 bases of the junction unmatched. The CDR3 covers 15 residues. The CDR3 DNA follows: TGTGCCAGCTCACCTAAGGACAGGAGCCGCTACGAGCAGTACTTC. This codes for CASSPKDRSRYEQYF.

This chain connects TRBV29-1 to TRBJ1-2, with TRBD1 matching 8 bases. The CDR3 contains 12 residues. The germline V gene has CDR1 SQVTM and CDR2 ANQGSEA. Trimming at V came to 4 bases and at J to 7 bases, leaving 5 bases not matched to a gene. CDR3 protein: CSVGTGKGGYTF. In DNA form, the CDR3 reads TGCAGCGTTGGGACAGGGAAGGGTGGCTACACCTTC.